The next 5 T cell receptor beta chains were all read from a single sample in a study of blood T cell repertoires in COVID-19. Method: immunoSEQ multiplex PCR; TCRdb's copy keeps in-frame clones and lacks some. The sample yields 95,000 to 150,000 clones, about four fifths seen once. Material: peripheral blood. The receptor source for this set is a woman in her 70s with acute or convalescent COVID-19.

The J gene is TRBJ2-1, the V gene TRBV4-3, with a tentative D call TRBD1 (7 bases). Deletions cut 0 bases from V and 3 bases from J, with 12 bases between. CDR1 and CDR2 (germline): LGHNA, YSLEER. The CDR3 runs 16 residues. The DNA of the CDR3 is TGCGCCAGCAGCCAAGACGCAGGGGGGATCTACAATGAGCAGTTCTTC. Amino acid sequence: CASSQDAGGIYNEQFF.

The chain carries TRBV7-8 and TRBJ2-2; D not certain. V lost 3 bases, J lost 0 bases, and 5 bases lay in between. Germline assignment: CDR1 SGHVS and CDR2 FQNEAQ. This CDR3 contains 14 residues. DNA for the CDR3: TGTGCCAGCAGCTTGGCCACGAACACCGGGGAGCTGTTTTTT. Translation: CASSLATNTGELFF.

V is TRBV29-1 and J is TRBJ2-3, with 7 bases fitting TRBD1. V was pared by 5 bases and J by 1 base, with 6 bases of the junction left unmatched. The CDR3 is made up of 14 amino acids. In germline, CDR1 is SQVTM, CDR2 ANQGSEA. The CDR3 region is CSVKGGLGTDTQYF. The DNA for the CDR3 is TGCAGCGTTAAAGGGGGCTTAGGCACAGATACGCAGTATTTT.

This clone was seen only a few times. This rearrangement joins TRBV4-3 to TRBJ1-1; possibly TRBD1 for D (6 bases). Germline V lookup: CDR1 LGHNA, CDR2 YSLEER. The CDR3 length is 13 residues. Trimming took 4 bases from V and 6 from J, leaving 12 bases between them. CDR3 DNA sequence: TGCGCCAGCAGCCCCCGCCGACAGGCTGAAGCTTTCTTT. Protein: CASSPRRQAEAFF.

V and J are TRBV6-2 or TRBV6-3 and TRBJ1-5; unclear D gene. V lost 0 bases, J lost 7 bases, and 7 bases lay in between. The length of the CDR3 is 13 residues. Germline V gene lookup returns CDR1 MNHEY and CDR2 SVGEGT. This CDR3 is CASSYSFSQPQHF. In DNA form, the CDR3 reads TGTGCCAGCAGTTACTCTTTTTCGCAGCCCCAGCATTTT.